This passage covers 4 T cell receptor beta chains from one sample sequenced in a study of Ad26.COV2.S vaccination and SARS-CoV-2 variants. Only in-frame clones appear in the TCRdb table, and some are missing; sequencing was by immunoSEQ multiplex PCR. The data show approximately 410,000 clones, over 80% seen once. Treatment meaning: 15 to 20 received Ad26.COV2.S at low or high dose, single or two shots; five or six received placebo; per-sample allocation not given. The investigators took samples on day 63 after the first vaccine or placebo injection. This material consisted of peripheral blood, taken in a trial of Ad26.COV2.S vaccine versus placebo. All receptors come from a person aged 18-60 years who received the Ad26.COV2.S COVID-19 vaccine or a placebo.

The CDR3 bases are TGTGCCAGCAGTTTGGTGAGGCAGGGTGGCGAGCAGTACTTC. As protein: CASSLVRQGGEQYF. The chain is built from TRBV27 and TRBJ2-7, with D perhaps matching TRBD1 (5 bases). Trimming removed 3 bases from V and 6 bases from J, with 15 bases in between. Germline V lookup: CDR1 MNHEY, CDR2 SMNVEV (reference sequence). The CDR3 runs to 14 residues.

The rearrangement uses TRBV29-1 and TRBJ1-2, with D perhaps matching TRBD1 (6 bases). The V end was cut by 5 bases, the J end by 8 bases, with 18 bases between. The CDR3 extends over 13 amino acids. Germline V CDR1 and CDR2: SQVTM, ANQGSEA. Here the CDR3 reads CSVWRDGGGGYTF. CDR3 sequence (DNA): TGCAGCGTTTGGAGGGATGGGGGCGGCGGCTACACCTTC.

This chain links TRBV6-5 with TRBJ2-7; unclear D gene. The ends were cut back, 7 bases at V and 5 bases at J, with 9 bases in the middle. The CDR3 runs to 11 residues. The V gene's germline CDR1 is MNHEY and CDR2 SVGAGI. The CDR3 coding sequence is TGTGCCAGCATAGGCTTCCACGAGCAGTACTTC. This codes for CASIGFHEQYF.

CDR3 DNA: TGCGCCAGCAGCCCCCCCTTGGGCCCTGCAACTAATGAAAAACTGTTTTTT. It codes for CASSPPLGPATNEKLFF. This chain connects TRBV4-1 to TRBJ1-4; D is ambiguous. CDR1 is MGHRA, CDR2 YSYEKL, per germline. Trimming pared 4 bases from V and 0 bases from J, leaving 15 bases between. The length of the CDR3 is 17 residues.